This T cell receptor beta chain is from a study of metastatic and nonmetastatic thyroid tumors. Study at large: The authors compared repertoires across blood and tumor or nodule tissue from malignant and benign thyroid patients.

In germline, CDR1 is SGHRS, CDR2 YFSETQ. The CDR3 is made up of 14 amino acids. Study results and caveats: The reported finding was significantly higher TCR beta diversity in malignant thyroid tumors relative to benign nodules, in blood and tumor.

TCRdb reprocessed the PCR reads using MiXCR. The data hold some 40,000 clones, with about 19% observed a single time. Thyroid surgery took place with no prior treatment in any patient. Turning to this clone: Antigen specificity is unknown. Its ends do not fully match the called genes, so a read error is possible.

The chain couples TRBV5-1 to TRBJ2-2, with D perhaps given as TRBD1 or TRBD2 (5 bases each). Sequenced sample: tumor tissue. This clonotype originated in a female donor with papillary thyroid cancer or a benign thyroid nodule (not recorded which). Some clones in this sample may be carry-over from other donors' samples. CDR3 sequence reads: CASSPGDSTGEPFF. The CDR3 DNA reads TGCGCCAGCAGCCCCGGAGACAGCACCGGGGAGCCGTTTTTT.